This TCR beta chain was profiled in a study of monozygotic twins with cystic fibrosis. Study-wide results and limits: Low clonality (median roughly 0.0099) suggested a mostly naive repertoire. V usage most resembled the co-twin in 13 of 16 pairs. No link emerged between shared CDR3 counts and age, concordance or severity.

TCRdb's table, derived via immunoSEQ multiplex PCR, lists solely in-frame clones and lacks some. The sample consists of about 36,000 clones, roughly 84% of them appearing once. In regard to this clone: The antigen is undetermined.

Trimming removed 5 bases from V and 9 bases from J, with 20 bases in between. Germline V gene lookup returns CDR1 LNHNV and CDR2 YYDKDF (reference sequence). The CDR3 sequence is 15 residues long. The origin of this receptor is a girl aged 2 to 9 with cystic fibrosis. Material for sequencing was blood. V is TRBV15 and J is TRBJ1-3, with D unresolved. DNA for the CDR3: TGTGCCACCAGCTACGGACCTCTCAAGGGTGGCACCATATATTTT. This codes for CATSYGPLKGGTIYF.